The clone carrying this TCR beta chain was observed at least ten times. Its target is unknown. CDR3 size: 12 residues. Deletions cut 4 bases from V and 2 bases from J, with 8 bases between. Germline values: CDR1 SQVTM, CDR2 ANQGSEA. This specimen comes from a study of Graves' ophthalmopathy and Graves' hyperthyroidism. General observations from the study: Clonotypes were expanded in thyroid at above 0.001 frequency, and most also appeared in blood. Ophthalmopathy progression was predicted with 70.59% sensitivity and about 72% specificity.

Other autoimmune diseases, uncontrolled infections, pregnancy and lactation each led to patient exclusion. Researchers took RNA transcripts and amplified TCR beta CDR3 regions from them. The first round was an RT-PCR with HTBI primers, and the second round was a multiplex PCR. TCRdb recomputed calls from the multiplex PCR reads with MiXCR, one row per CDR3 protein. The repertoire holds approximately 1.2 million distinct CDR3 sequences, with 36% as singletons. The origin of this receptor is an adult man with Graves' hyperthyroidism. Source material: peripheral blood or thyroid tissue (not recorded which). The chain uses TRBV29-1 and TRBJ1-2, with D unclear. The CDR3 protein is CSVAYLNYGYTF. Here the CDR3 DNA reads TGCAGCGTTGCGTATCTAAACTATGGCTACACCTTC.